The rows below give T cell receptor beta chains drawn from one sample of a study of cytomegalovirus exposure and HLA in healthy donors. TCRdb keeps only in-frame clones here, not all; method: immunoSEQ multiplex PCR. The sample gives about 91,000 clones, roughly 78% of which show up once; about 4.5% is in the top ten. Sequenced: PBMCs. The receptors shown here come from a male donor in good health and CMV-seropositive. Both conserved end residues are part of each CDR3. Fields, in order: J gene, clone size, D gene, V gene, CDR3 DNA, CDR3 protein. A D gene is named only where the DNA matches it firmly. For some rows the clone size is stated as once, few or many, or as a class when expanded; others skip it.

j_call: TRBJ1-5; clone_size: .; d_call: TRBD1; v_call: TRBV13; cdr3_nt: TGTGCCAGCAGCCGGACAGGGGGCTGGCTAAATCAGCCCCAGCATTTT; cdr3_aa: CASSRTGGWLNQPQHF
j_call: TRBJ2-5; clone_size: few; d_call: .; v_call: TRBV7-9; cdr3_nt: TGTGCCAGCAGCTTAGGACTCGGGGAGACCCAGTACTTC; cdr3_aa: CASSLGLGETQYF
j_call: TRBJ2-2; clone_size: .; d_call: TRBD1; v_call: TRBV19; cdr3_nt: TGTGCCAGTAGTATTCCGGGACAGGGTAGCACCGGGGAGCTGTTTTTT; cdr3_aa: CASSIPGQGSTGELFF
j_call: TRBJ2-1; clone_size: .; d_call: TRBD2; v_call: TRBV27; cdr3_nt: TGTGCCAGCAGGCCGGGACTAGCGGCCTACAATGAGCAGTTCTTC; cdr3_aa: CASRPGLAAYNEQFF
j_call: TRBJ2-1; clone_size: .; d_call: TRBD1; v_call: TRBV5-1; cdr3_nt: TGCGCCAGCAGCTTGGGGGTTTGGACAGGGGGCTACAATGAGCAGTTCTTC; cdr3_aa: CASSLGVWTGGYNEQFF
j_call: TRBJ1-1; clone_size: .; d_call: .; v_call: TRBV6-5; cdr3_nt: TGTGCCAGCAGACACTCAGGGGCGCCCGCTGAAGCTTTCTTT; cdr3_aa: CASRHSGAPAEAFF
j_call: TRBJ2-5; clone_size: .; d_call: TRBD1; v_call: TRBV7-2; cdr3_nt: TGTGCCAGCAGCCCGGTCTTCAGGGGGCGGGAGACCCAGTACTTC; cdr3_aa: CASSPVFRGRETQYF
j_call: TRBJ1-1; clone_size: .; d_call: .; v_call: TRBV6-4; cdr3_nt: TGTGCCAGACAGGGGAACACTGAAGCTTTCTTT; cdr3_aa: CARQGNTEAFF
j_call: TRBJ1-1; clone_size: .; d_call: .; v_call: TRBV5-1; cdr3_nt: TGCGCCAGCAGCCCCGAACTCGGCACTGAAGCTTTCTTT; cdr3_aa: CASSPELGTEAFF
j_call: TRBJ2-3; clone_size: .; d_call: TRBD2; v_call: TRBV7-6; cdr3_nt: TGTGCCAGCAGCTTAGCGAATCTAGCGGGGGCAGATACGCAGTATTTT; cdr3_aa: CASSLANLAGADTQYF
j_call: TRBJ2-1; clone_size: few; d_call: TRBD2; v_call: TRBV2; cdr3_nt: TGTGCCAGCAGGTTTGCGGGGGGGCTAGCGGACAATGAGCAGTTCTTC; cdr3_aa: CASRFAGGLADNEQFF
j_call: TRBJ1-5; clone_size: .; d_call: TRBD1; v_call: TRBV19; cdr3_nt: TGTGCCAGCAATCCCGGGACAGGGGCCAATCAGCCCCAGCATTTT; cdr3_aa: CASNPGTGANQPQHF
j_call: TRBJ2-1; clone_size: .; d_call: TRBD1; v_call: TRBV29-1; cdr3_nt: TGCAGCGTTCCCGACAGGGTCCCTAACCATGAGCAGTTCTTC; cdr3_aa: CSVPDRVPNHEQFF
j_call: TRBJ2-1; clone_size: .; d_call: TRBD2; v_call: TRBV15; cdr3_nt: TGTGCCACCAGCAGAGTCTCTATAATAAGTAGCGGGGGGAACAATGAGCAGTTCTTC; cdr3_aa: CATSRVSIISSGGNNEQFF
j_call: TRBJ1-4; clone_size: .; d_call: TRBD1; v_call: TRBV5-1; cdr3_nt: TGCGCCAGCAGCTCCCAGGGGGCTAATGAAAAACTGTTTTTT; cdr3_aa: CASSSQGANEKLFF
j_call: TRBJ2-3; clone_size: .; d_call: TRBD2; v_call: TRBV7-2; cdr3_nt: TGTGCCAGCAGCCCACCCGGGCTAGCGGGGGGAACAGATACGCAGTATTTT; cdr3_aa: CASSPPGLAGGTDTQYF
j_call: TRBJ1-2; clone_size: .; d_call: TRBD1; v_call: TRBV5-4; cdr3_nt: TGTGCCAGCAGCTTGGGGACAGGGAGCTATGGCTACACCTTC; cdr3_aa: CASSLGTGSYGYTF
j_call: TRBJ1-2; clone_size: .; d_call: .; v_call: TRBV19; cdr3_nt: TGTGCCAGTAGCCCGATTGGAGCTTATGGCTACACCTTC; cdr3_aa: CASSPIGAYGYTF
j_call: TRBJ2-2; clone_size: .; d_call: .; v_call: TRBV13; cdr3_nt: TGTGCCAGCAGCTTAGGCCTCCGGACCGGGGAGCTGTTTTTT; cdr3_aa: CASSLGLRTGELFF
j_call: TRBJ2-7; clone_size: .; d_call: TRBD2; v_call: TRBV14; cdr3_nt: TGTGCCAGCAGCCCCCAAGGACTAGCGGGGGGCTACGAGCAGTACTTC; cdr3_aa: CASSPQGLAGGYEQYF
j_call: TRBJ1-5; clone_size: .; d_call: TRBD1; v_call: TRBV27; cdr3_nt: TGTGCCAGCAGTTCTCGGGACAGGGTAAAGCCCCAGCATTTT; cdr3_aa: CASSSRDRVKPQHF
j_call: TRBJ1-2; clone_size: .; d_call: .; v_call: TRBV13; cdr3_nt: TGTGCCAGCAGCGGAGAACCAGGGCTTTTCTACTATGGCTACACCTTC; cdr3_aa: CASSGEPGLFYYGYTF
j_call: TRBJ2-7; clone_size: once; d_call: TRBD1; v_call: TRBV30; cdr3_nt: TGTGCCGTGGGACAGGGTGACTACGAGCAGTACTTC; cdr3_aa: CAVGQGDYEQYF
j_call: TRBJ2-3; clone_size: .; d_call: TRBD2; v_call: TRBV28; cdr3_nt: TGTGCCAGCAGTTTGGGTAGCGGGAGCACAGATACGCAGTATTTT; cdr3_aa: CASSLGSGSTDTQYF
j_call: TRBJ2-5; clone_size: .; d_call: TRBD1; v_call: TRBV2; cdr3_nt: TGTGCCAGCAGAAACATACAGGGGCGAGAGACCCAGTACTTC; cdr3_aa: CASRNIQGRETQYF
j_call: TRBJ1-4; clone_size: .; d_call: .; v_call: TRBV28; cdr3_nt: TGTGCCAGCAGTTTCGGCGGAACTAATGAAAAACTGTTTTTT; cdr3_aa: CASSFGGTNEKLFF
j_call: TRBJ2-1; clone_size: .; d_call: TRBD2; v_call: TRBV28; cdr3_nt: TGTGCCAGCAGTTTTTTAGCGGGGTTCAGTGAGCAGTTCTTC; cdr3_aa: CASSFLAGFSEQFF
j_call: TRBJ1-2; clone_size: .; d_call: .; v_call: TRBV6-5; cdr3_nt: TGTGCCAGCAGTTATAGTCCGAGGAATGGCTACACCTTC; cdr3_aa: CASSYSPRNGYTF
j_call: TRBJ1-1; clone_size: .; d_call: .; v_call: TRBV5-5; cdr3_nt: TGTGCCAGCAGCTTGATGACAGCCGAAGCTTTCTTT; cdr3_aa: CASSLMTAEAFF
j_call: TRBJ2-7; clone_size: .; d_call: TRBD1; v_call: TRBV27; cdr3_nt: TGTGCCAGCAGTTTATATCCGGGACAGGGTAACGAGCAGTACTTC; cdr3_aa: CASSLYPGQGNEQYF
j_call: TRBJ2-1; clone_size: few; d_call: .; v_call: TRBV28; cdr3_nt: TGTGCCAGCAGTTTATCAAGCGCAGGGTTCCCCTACAATGAGCAGTTCTTC; cdr3_aa: CASSLSSAGFPYNEQFF
j_call: TRBJ1-5; clone_size: .; d_call: .; v_call: TRBV27; cdr3_nt: TGTGCCAGCAGTTTATACCCCGGTAGCAATCAGCCCCAGCATTTT; cdr3_aa: CASSLYPGSNQPQHF
j_call: TRBJ2-3; clone_size: .; d_call: .; v_call: TRBV19; cdr3_nt: TGTGCCAGTAGTATAACGGCCACAACCCGAGGAGATACGCAGTATTTT; cdr3_aa: CASSITATTRGDTQYF
j_call: TRBJ2-7; clone_size: .; d_call: .; v_call: TRBV9; cdr3_nt: TGTGCCAGCAGCGTAGGGGAGGGGGGCAGCGAGCAGTACTTC; cdr3_aa: CASSVGEGGSEQYF
j_call: TRBJ1-1; clone_size: .; d_call: .; v_call: TRBV19; cdr3_nt: TGTGCCGCGTCTCCGCGGGGAGAAGGCACTGAAGCTTTCTTT; cdr3_aa: CAASPRGEGTEAFF
j_call: TRBJ2-5; clone_size: .; d_call: TRBD2; v_call: TRBV28; cdr3_nt: TGTGCCAGCACCACTAGCGGGGGTGAGACCCAGTACTTC; cdr3_aa: CASTTSGGETQYF
j_call: TRBJ1-1; clone_size: .; d_call: .; v_call: TRBV10-3; cdr3_nt: TGTGCCATCAGTGAGGTTGGGGGGGACACTGAAGCTTTCTTT; cdr3_aa: CAISEVGGDTEAFF
j_call: TRBJ2-3; clone_size: .; d_call: TRBD2; v_call: TRBV5-1; cdr3_nt: TGCGCCAGCAGCGTAGGGACTAGTGGGGCAGATACGCAGTATTTT; cdr3_aa: CASSVGTSGADTQYF
j_call: TRBJ2-7; clone_size: .; d_call: TRBD2; v_call: TRBV13; cdr3_nt: TGTGCCACCGGGACTAGCGGGATTAGCTCCTACGAGCAGTACTTC; cdr3_aa: CATGTSGISSYEQYF
j_call: TRBJ1-4; clone_size: .; d_call: .; v_call: TRBV7-9; cdr3_nt: TGTGCCAGCAGCGTAGGGAGCGGCGCAACTAATGAAAAACTGTTTTTT; cdr3_aa: CASSVGSGATNEKLFF
j_call: TRBJ2-3; clone_size: .; d_call: TRBD1; v_call: TRBV7-9; cdr3_nt: TGTGCCAGCAGCTTGGGACAGGGCACAGATACGCAGTATTTT; cdr3_aa: CASSLGQGTDTQYF
j_call: TRBJ2-1; clone_size: .; d_call: TRBD2; v_call: TRBV19; cdr3_nt: TGTGCCAGTAGTATACTAGCGGGGAATCACAATGAGCAGTTCTTC; cdr3_aa: CASSILAGNHNEQFF